Detailed here is one T cell receptor beta chain. The germline V gene has CDR1 MNHEY and CDR2 SVGAGI. This CDR3 is built from 14 residues. V trimming: 7 bases; J trimming: 1 base; junction bases outside the gene matches: 4. These data belong to a study of cytomegalovirus exposure and HLA in healthy donors. Produced via immunoSEQ multiplex PCR; TCRdb's table is partial and in-frame only. Among 130,000 to 150,000 clones, approximately 90% were seen once, and the ten largest hold about 0.64%. The 120-subject validation cohort, separate from the 666-subject first cohort, included the donors. The chain recombines TRBV6-5 with TRBJ1-1, with 9 nucleotides matching TRBD1. What was sequenced was PBMCs. The source is a man between 18 and 29 years old in good health and CMV-seronegative. The CDR3: CASKQGARNTEAFF. Written as DNA, the CDR3 is TGTGCCAGCAAACAGGGGGCGAGGAACACTGAAGCTTTCTTT.